These 27 T cell receptor beta chains were all obtained from the same sample, sequenced in a study of blood T cell repertoires in COVID-19. Only in-frame clones appear in the TCRdb table, and some are missing; sequencing was by immunoSEQ multiplex PCR. The table includes more than 150,000 clones, 80% to 85% detected once. Sequencing used PBMCs or T cells enriched from blood (not recorded which). The receptors here all came from a woman aged 60-75 years who had recovered from COVID-19.

The chain employs TRBV5-1 and TRBJ1-1; 7 positions agree with TRBD1. V dropped 2 bases and J dropped 3; count of bases not matched to a gene: 7. This CDR3 is 15 amino acids long. Germline-derived CDR1 and CDR2 are SGHRS and YFSETQ. CDR3 protein: CASSFLGGSDTEAFF. The CDR3 region has the DNA TGCGCCAGCAGCTTTTTAGGGGGCTCGGACACTGAAGCTTTCTTT.

Note on this clone: Other DNA sequences in the same sample also yield this CDR3. The chain carries TRBV3-1 (or the pseudogene TRBV3-2) and TRBJ2-5, with TRBD2 identical over 9 bases. V was pared by 3 bases and J by 2 bases, with 1 base of the junction left unmatched. Germline CDR1 and CDR2: LGHDT and YNNKEL (reference sequence). The CDR3 spans 14 residues. CDR3 sequence reads: CASSQRGGQETQYF. The CDR3, as DNA: TGTGCCAGCAGCCAGCGGGGGGGACAAGAGACCCAGTACTTC.

This clone was found once. The rearrangement links TRBV4-1 to TRBJ2-2; D is perhaps TRBD1 (6 bases). The CDR3 spans 15 residues. The V gene's germline CDR1 is MGHRA and CDR2 YSYEKL. The V end lost 2 bases, the J end lost 1 base, and 8 bases lay between the germline ends. CDR3 residues: CASSQWGLNTGELFF. The CDR3 bases are TGCGCCAGCAGCCAATGGGGGCTGAACACCGGGGAGCTGTTTTTT.

V usage is TRBV7-3 and J usage is TRBJ2-3, with 7 bases aligning to TRBD2. The CDR3 covers 16 residues. The V gene's germline CDR1 is SGHTA and CDR2 FQGTGA. V shed 6 bases, J shed 6 bases, and the junction held 15 bases outside the gene matches. The CDR3 region is CASSTGGRGAGDTQYF. CDR3 DNA: TGTGCCAGCAGTACCGGAGGGAGGGGCGCAGGGGATACGCAGTATTTT.

This chain connects TRBV9 to TRBJ2-1; a weak D match, TRBD2 (6 bases). This CDR3 has 15 amino acids. Trimming removed 3 bases from V and 10 bases from J, with 20 bases in between. The germline CDR1 and CDR2 sequences are SGDLS and YYNGEE. The CDR3: CASSGPEIGRREQFF. The CDR3 region has the DNA TGTGCCAGCAGCGGACCCGAAATCGGGAGACGAGAGCAGTTCTTC.

The genes are TRBV10-3 and TRBJ2-5, with D perhaps matching TRBD2 (7 bases). The CDR3 loop spans 15 amino acids. Germline CDR1 and CDR2: ENHRY and SYGVKD. With 0 bases removed from V and 5 bases from J, the gap between germline ends came to 13 bases. The CDR3 is CAISESAGAQETQYF. CDR3 nucleotide sequence: TGTGCCATCAGTGAGTCTGCGGGGGCGCAGGAGACCCAGTACTTC.

The J gene is TRBJ2-5, the V gene TRBV9, with TRBD2 identical over 10 bases. The CDR3 consists of 17 residues. Trimming took 0 bases from V and 3 from J; bases not matched to a gene: 8. Germline values: CDR1 SGDLS, CDR2 YYNGEE. CDR3 residues: CASSVGSLAGDKETQYF. DNA for the CDR3: TGTGCCAGCAGCGTAGGAAGTCTAGCGGGGGACAAAGAGACCCAGTACTTC.

The chain links TRBV25-1 to TRBJ2-3; D is unresolved. The CDR3 runs to 14 residues. V lost 7 bases to trimming and J lost 6 bases, with 17 bases between them. Germline values: CDR1 MGHDK, CDR2 SYGVNS. As DNA, the CDR3 is TGTGCCAGCAAGAATAACGAGGTTCCGGATACGCAGTATTTT. As protein: CASKNNEVPDTQYF.

V is TRBV19 and J is TRBJ2-7; TRBD1 might be the D (6 bases). The CDR3 has 14 residues. CDR1 LNHDA and CDR2 SQIVND come from the germline V gene (reference sequence). Between the trimmed V and J ends, which lost 8 bases and 3 bases, there was a span of 17 bases. As DNA, the CDR3 is TGTGCCAGTCCCAACAGGGTTCCTTTCTACGAGCAGTACTTC. Translated: CASPNRVPFYEQYF.

This clone has just one count. V gene TRBV2 combines with J gene TRBJ1-5, with D possibly matching TRBD1 (5 bases). The CDR3 sequence is 13 residues long. V shed 4 bases and J shed 10 bases, with 14 bases lying between them. Looked up from germline, CDR1 is SNHLY and CDR2 is FYNNEI. CDR3 region: CASSAEQEGPQHF. The CDR3 DNA is TGTGCCAGCAGTGCCGAACAGGAGGGACCCCAGCATTTT.

The CDR3 bases are TGTGCCACCAGTGACTTACGGCAGACAAACACTGAAGCTTTCTTT. It is translated as CATSDLRQTNTEAFF. The gene calls are TRBV24-1 and TRBJ1-1; no clear D gene. The germline V gene has CDR1 KGHDR and CDR2 SFDVKD. This CDR3 is 15 amino acids long. The V gene lost 4 bases and the J gene lost 2 bases, with 13 bases spanning the gap.

The rearrangement uses TRBV7-9 and TRBJ1-2; D unclear. Germline V gives CDR1 SEHNR, CDR2 FQNEAQ (reference sequence). The V end was cut by 10 bases, the J end by 0 bases, with 12 bases between. The CDR3 is made up of 13 amino acids. The DNA for the CDR3 is TGTGCCACCTCGACAAATTCTAACTATGGCTACACCTTC. This encodes CATSTNSNYGYTF.

The chain uses TRBV5-5 and TRBJ2-7; a possible D gene is TRBD2 (6 bases). Trimming cost V 4 bases and J 3 bases, with 14 bases left between them. CDR1 is SGHKS, CDR2 YYEKEE, per germline (reference sequence). CDR3 size: 14 residues. The chain's CDR3 is CASSPVGGNYEQYF. In nucleotides, the CDR3 is TGTGCCAGCAGCCCGGTTGGGGGGAACTACGAGCAGTACTTC.

The rearrangement joins TRBV24-1 to TRBJ1-2; TRBD1 aligns across 11 bases. Germline lookup yields CDR1 KGHDR and CDR2 SFDVKD. The V segment lost 2 bases and the J segment 3 bases; nucleotides outside the gene matches: 4. The CDR3 has 16 residues. The CDR3 bases are TGTGCCACCAGTGATTCCGGACAGGGGGCGGACTATGGCTACACCTTC. It specifies CATSDSGQGADYGYTF.

This clone was detected only once. The rearrangement links TRBV3-1 (or the pseudogene TRBV3-2) to TRBJ2-6; D is unresolved. This CDR3 comprises 14 residues. The V gene lost 1 base and the J gene lost 4 bases, with 5 bases spanning the gap. Germline V gene lookup returns CDR1 LGHDT and CDR2 YNNKEL (reference sequence). The CDR3 protein is CASSQGAGANVLTF. The CDR3 DNA reads TGTGCCAGCAGCCAAGGGGCAGGGGCCAACGTCCTGACTTTC.

V gene TRBV10-1 combines with J gene TRBJ2-7; 8 nucleotides line up with TRBD1. Germline V gene data show CDR1 as WNHNN and CDR2 as SYGVQD (reference sequence). V trimming: 7 bases; J trimming: 3 bases; junction bases outside the gene matches: 8. The CDR3 sequence is 14 residues long. The CDR3 bases are TGCGCCAGCAATCAGGACAGGGAGAGCTACGAGCAGTACTTC. Its protein product is CASNQDRESYEQYF.

This chain connects TRBV11-3 to TRBJ1-3; 8 bases agree with TRBD1. V shed 1 base, J shed 0 bases, and the junction held 2 bases outside the gene matches. The germline V gene has CDR1 SGHNT and CDR2 YENEEA. The CDR3 is made up of 16 amino acids. Here the CDR3 reads CASSLGTGTSGNTIYF. CDR3 nucleotides: TGTGCCAGCAGCTTAGGGACAGGGACCTCTGGAAACACCATATATTTT.

V and J are TRBV11-2 and TRBJ1-6, with D hard to call. V gave up 0 bases and J gave up 8 bases, with 5 bases separating them. The germline V gene encodes CDR1 SGHAT and CDR2 FQNNGV. CDR3 length: 13 residues. CDR3: CASSLETDSPLHF. The CDR3 DNA is TGTGCCAGCAGCTTAGAAACGGATTCACCCCTCCACTTT.

V usage is TRBV6-5 and J usage is TRBJ1-2; D uncertain. The CDR3 runs 13 residues. Trimming removed 0 bases from V and 7 bases from J, with 9 bases in between. Germline V lookup: CDR1 MNHEY, CDR2 SVGAGI. This CDR3 is CASSYSSTGGYTF. The DNA of the CDR3 is TGTGCCAGCAGTTACTCTTCCACGGGTGGCTACACCTTC.

The chain is built from TRBV5-1 and TRBJ2-2; no clear D gene. The V and J ends lost 0 bases and 1 base respectively, with 7 bases between them. CDR1 and CDR2 (germline): SGHRS, YFSETQ. The CDR3 extends over 15 amino acids. Written as DNA, the CDR3 is TGCGCCAGCAGCTTGGTGGGCAGGAACACCGGGGAGCTGTTTTTT. Amino acids: CASSLVGRNTGELFF.

V is TRBV7-8 and J is TRBJ2-1, with TRBD2 as a possible D gene (5 bases). Trimming shortened V by 5 bases and J by 7 bases, and 6 bases separated the two germline ends. This CDR3 contains 11 residues. Germline lookup yields CDR1 SGHVS and CDR2 FQNEAQ. The CDR3 protein is CASSPGNEQFF. DNA of the CDR3: TGTGCCAGCAGCCCGGGAAATGAGCAGTTCTTC.

The chain recombines TRBV18 with TRBJ1-5, with a tentative D call TRBD1 (5 bases). The V end lost 3 bases, the J end lost 3 bases, and 15 bases lay between the germline ends. Germline CDR1 is KGHSH and CDR2 is LQKENI. The CDR3 sequence is 16 residues long. The CDR3 nucleotides read TGTGCCAGCTCACCTATCGGGGGGAATAACAATCAGCCCCAGCATTTT. Protein product: CASSPIGGNNNQPQHF. The full variable domain, rest sourced from reference TRBV18 and TRBJ1-5, is NAGVMQNPRHLVRRRGQEARLRCSPMKGHSHVYWYRQLPEEGLKFMVYLQKENIIDESGMPKERFSAEFPKEGPSILRIQQVVRGDSAAYFCASSPIGGNNNQPQHFGDGTRLSIL.

The chain combines TRBV27 with TRBJ1-4; possible D gene TRBD1, 6 bases. The V and J ends lost 3 bases and 4 bases respectively, with 12 bases between them. The germline V gene has CDR1 MNHEY and CDR2 SMNVEV (reference sequence). This CDR3 spans 15 amino acids. CDR3 loop: CASSFYRASNEKLFF. The CDR3 DNA sequence: TGTGCCAGCAGTTTCTACAGGGCGAGTAATGAAAAACTGTTTTTT.

The chain has TRBV14 and TRBJ1-2; D is undetermined. V was shortened by 4 bases and J by 2 bases, with 11 bases between the two germline ends. The CDR3 length is 14 residues. The V gene's germline CDR1 is SGHDN and CDR2 FVKESK. For the CDR3, the DNA is TGTGCCAGCAGCCCAAGAGGAGGGAACTATGGCTACACCTTC. Translating gives CASSPRGGNYGYTF.

The chain carries TRBV25-1 and TRBJ2-7, with TRBD2 matching 8 bases. This CDR3 is 15 amino acids long. The germline V gene has CDR1 MGHDK and CDR2 SYGVNS. J gave up 1 base and V 6 bases, and 8 bases lay outside the gene matches. CDR3 DNA sequence: TGTGCCAGCAGCCAAAGCGGGAGTCAGTCCTACGAGCAGTACTTC. It codes for CASSQSGSQSYEQYF.

The chain recombines TRBV11-2 with TRBJ2-7; the match to TRBD2 covers 7 bases. The V and J ends lost 6 bases and 3 bases, in that order; junction bases with no gene match: 8. This CDR3 is 14 amino acids long. Germline lookup yields CDR1 SGHAT and CDR2 FQNNGV. CDR3 DNA sequence: TGTGCCAGCAGGCGCGGGGGTATGAGCTACGAGCAGTACTTC. This codes for CASRRGGMSYEQYF.

V and J are TRBV9 and TRBJ2-1; the D is unclear. Germline CDR1 and CDR2: SGDLS and YYNGEE. V dropped 1 base and J dropped 5 bases, with 10 bases sitting between them. CDR3 length equals 14 residues. In nucleotides, the CDR3 is TGTGCCAGCAGCGTATTTGAACAGAACAATGAGCAGTTCTTC. The encoded protein is CASSVFEQNNEQFF.